The 20 T cell receptor beta chains in this list originate from one sample, sequenced in a study of CD8 T cells in ankylosing spondylitis. TCRdb reanalysed the 5' RACE reads using MiXCR and keeps one entry per CDR3 protein. The data show about 280,000 distinct CDR3 sequences, roughly 20% seen once. Sequencing was performed on blood, either unsorted or a sorted T cell fraction (not recorded which). Receptors were obtained from a male donor with ankylosing spondylitis or in good health (not recorded which).

This clonotype was seen a handful of times. This rearrangement joins TRBV6-1 to TRBJ1-3, with D uncertain. The germline V and J ends were trimmed by 4 bases and 3 bases, with 7 bases remaining between them. Germline V gives CDR1 MNHNS, CDR2 SASEGT. The CDR3 totals 13 residues. CDR3 in DNA: TGTGCCAGCAGTGGAGGGATTGGAAACACCATATATTTT. The encoded protein is CASSGGIGNTIYF.

The chain joins TRBV20-1 to TRBJ2-3, with 10 nucleotides matching TRBD2. Germline trimming cut 2 bases from V and 8 bases from J; bases unmatched to any gene: 16. CDR3 length equals 17 residues. Looked up from germline, CDR1 is DFQATT and CDR2 is SNEGSKA (reference sequence). The CDR3 nucleotides are TGCAGTGCTAGACCTCCTACCGGGCTAGCGGGAGTGGGTACGCAGTATTTT. Translating it yields CSARPPTGLAGVGTQYF.

The chain uses TRBV28 and TRBJ1-5, with 7 bases that match TRBD1. Germline assignment: CDR1 MDHEN and CDR2 SYDVKM. V shed 1 base, J shed 4 bases, and the junction held 4 bases outside the gene matches. The CDR3 covers 15 residues. The CDR3 here is CASSLSDRANQPQHF. The CDR3 nucleotides are TGTGCCAGCAGTTTATCCGACAGGGCGAATCAGCCCCAGCATTTT.

V usage is TRBV10-3 and J usage is TRBJ2-3; 9 bases fit TRBD2. The V and J ends lost 6 bases and 2 bases, in that order; junction bases with no gene match: 6. The CDR3 covers 15 residues. CDR1 and CDR2 from the germline V gene are ENHRY and SYGVKD. CDR3 region: CAISDGLATTDTQYF. The CDR3 bases are TGTGCCATCAGCGACGGACTAGCGACCACAGATACGCAGTATTTT.

This clonotype appeared a few times. The chain joins TRBV5-1 to TRBJ2-2; D gene uncertain. Germline CDR1 reads SGHRS; CDR2 reads YFSETQ. The CDR3 is made up of 13 amino acids. V gave up 0 bases and J gave up 4 bases, with 4 bases separating them. The CDR3 sequence: CASSLELTGELFF. In DNA form, the CDR3 reads TGCGCCAGCAGCTTGGAGCTCACCGGGGAGCTGTTTTTT. Looking up the rest from reference TRBV5-1 and TRBJ2-2 gives the full variable domain: KAGVTQTPRYLIKTRGQQVTLSCSPISGHRSVSWYQQTPGQGLQFLFEYFSETQRNKGNFPGRFSGRQFSNSRSEMNVSTLELGDSALYLCASSLELTGELFFGEGSRLTVL.

This clonotype was detected a few times. V and J are TRBV20-1 and TRBJ2-7, with 12 bases aligning to TRBD2. The germline V gene has CDR1 DFQATT and CDR2 SNEGSKA (reference sequence). V lost 1 base to trimming and J lost 4 bases; unmatched junction nucleotides: 2. The CDR3 has 14 amino acids. The CDR3 DNA sequence: TGCAGTGCTAGAGGGACTAGCGGGGATTACGAGCAGTACGTC. Its protein is CSARGTSGDYEQYV.

The chain links TRBV4-1 to TRBJ2-3, with 12 bases aligning to TRBD2. Trimming at V came to 3 bases and at J to 3 bases, leaving 1 base not matched to a gene. Germline-derived CDR1 and CDR2 are MGHRA and YSYEKL. This CDR3 spans 15 amino acids. The CDR3 DNA reads as TGCGCCAGCAGCCATACTAGCGGGAGGACAGATACGCAGTATTTT. This codes for CASSHTSGRTDTQYF.

The chain uses TRBV20-1 and TRBJ1-5; TRBD1 might be the D (5 bases). The V gene lost 5 bases and the J gene lost 5 bases, with 19 bases spanning the gap. CDR1 and CDR2 (germline): DFQATT, SNEGSKA (reference sequence). The CDR3 is 15 amino acids. CDR3 DNA: TGCAGTGCTGAAAACCGGGACCGAGGCTATCAGCCCCAGCATTTT. It yields the protein CSAENRDRGYQPQHF.

This clonotype was counted only a few times. This chain connects TRBV28 to TRBJ2-1, with 10 nucleotides matching TRBD2. Trimming removed 6 bases from V and 3 bases from J; junction bases left unmatched: 5. Germline loops: CDR1 MDHEN, CDR2 SYDVKM. The length of the CDR3 is 15 residues. The chain's CDR3 is CASSGLAGVYNEQFF. CDR3 nucleotide sequence: TGTGCCAGCAGCGGGCTAGCGGGGGTCTACAATGAGCAGTTCTTC.

This clonotype has only a few counts. This rearrangement joins TRBV27 to TRBJ1-5; possibly TRBD1 for D (5 bases). The CDR3 is 14 residues long. Trimming left V 6 bases short and J 6 bases short, with 15 bases between. Germline V lookup: CDR1 MNHEY, CDR2 SMNVEV (reference sequence). CDR3 region: CASSSQGVSQPQHF. In DNA, the CDR3 is TGTGCCAGCAGCTCTCAGGGAGTGAGTCAGCCCCAGCATTTT.

The J gene is TRBJ1-1, the V gene TRBV19, with a tentative D call TRBD1 (5 bases). Trimming shortened V by 1 base and J by 4 bases, and 7 bases separated the two germline ends. This CDR3 is 13 amino acids long. CDR1 is LNHDA, CDR2 SQIVND, per germline (reference sequence). As DNA, the CDR3 is TGTGCCAGTAGTATAGTGCAGGGCACTGAAGCTTTCTTT. It encodes CASSIVQGTEAFF. The variable domain in full, completed from reference TRBV19 and TRBJ1-1, reads DGGITQSPKYLFRKEGQNVTLSCEQNLNHDAMYWYRQDPGQGLRLIYYSQIVNDFQKGDIAEGYSVSREKKESFPLTVTSAQKNPTAFYLCASSIVQGTEAFFGQGTRLTVV.

This clonotype was counted ten times or more. The chain is built from TRBV6-1 and TRBJ1-6; D is undetermined. This CDR3 is built from 13 residues. The V and J ends lost 2 bases and 8 bases respectively, with 7 bases between them. Germline CDR1 MNHNS, CDR2 SASEGT. CDR3 DNA: TGTGCCAGCAGTGAACTGTTGGATTCACCCCTCCACTTT. Translation: CASSELLDSPLHF.

The table lists this clonotype with a few counts. Here the CDR3 reads CASSSIAGQTYNEQFF. CDR3 nucleotides: TGTGCCAGCAGCTCCATAGCGGGGCAAACCTACAATGAGCAGTTCTTC. This rearrangement joins TRBV7-3 to TRBJ2-1, with 8 positions matching TRBD2. The V and J ends lost 4 bases and 2 bases, in that order; junction bases with no gene match: 7. The CDR3 runs to 16 residues. The germline V gene encodes CDR1 SGHTA and CDR2 FQGTGA.

Only a few counts were recorded for this clonotype. The V gene is TRBV5-1, the J gene TRBJ1-4, with D uncertain. CDR1 and CDR2 (germline): SGHRS, YFSETQ. The CDR3 sequence is 13 residues long. V dropped 6 bases and J dropped 2 bases, with 8 bases sitting between them. CDR3 sequence: CASTSGTNEKLFF. CDR3 in DNA: TGCGCCAGCACTTCGGGTACTAATGAAAAACTGTTTTTT.

This clonotype occurred a few times. The chain is built from TRBV28 and TRBJ1-4; D not certain. Germline CDR1 reads MDHEN; CDR2 reads SYDVKM. Between the trimmed V and J ends, which lost 2 bases and 6 bases, there was a span of 10 bases. The CDR3 runs 14 residues. Here the CDR3 DNA reads TGTGCCAGCAGTTTAATGGGTGGCGATGAAAAACTGTTTTTT. Residues: CASSLMGGDEKLFF.

The chain carries TRBV5-1 and TRBJ2-2; no definite D call. This CDR3 region has 15 residues. Germline V gene data show CDR1 as SGHRS and CDR2 as YFSETQ. V lost 4 bases and J 2 bases, leaving 12 bases between the germline ends. This CDR3 reads CASSASRHNTGELFF. The CDR3 DNA reads TGCGCCAGCAGCGCCTCACGCCATAACACCGGGGAGCTGTTTTTT.

This clonotype has a handful of counts. The rearrangement uses TRBV2 and TRBJ2-5; D gene uncertain. The CDR3 sequence is 12 residues long. The V and J ends lost 7 bases and 1 base respectively, with 7 bases between them. CDR1 is SNHLY, CDR2 FYNNEI, per germline. The CDR3 bases are TGTGCCAGCATGAGAATCCAAGAGACCCAGTACTTC. Translating it yields CASMRIQETQYF.

The chain has TRBV28 and TRBJ2-1, with TRBD2 matching 8 bases. The CDR3 contains 13 residues. Germline values: CDR1 MDHEN, CDR2 SYDVKM. The V gene end was trimmed by 3 bases and the J gene end by 11 bases; junction bases not matched to a gene: 6. Here the CDR3 reads CASSLSREGKQFF. The CDR3 DNA follows: TGTGCCAGCAGTTTGAGTCGGGAGGGTAAGCAGTTCTTC.

This chain joins TRBV4-1 and TRBJ2-1, with a tentative D call TRBD2 (5 bases). CDR3 length equals 15 residues. V was pared by 0 bases and J by 5 bases, with 11 bases between. Germline V lookup: CDR1 MGHRA, CDR2 YSYEKL. Here the CDR3 reads CASSQDTGNHNEQFF. For the CDR3, the DNA is TGCGCCAGCAGCCAAGATACCGGGAACCACAATGAGCAGTTCTTC.

This clonotype was seen more than once but under ten times. As DNA, the CDR3 is TGCGCCAGCAGCCCGACAGGGAACGGAAACACCATATATTTT. Translation: CASSPTGNGNTIYF. The chain couples TRBV5-1 to TRBJ1-3; 7 bases align to TRBD1. V lost 4 bases, J lost 4 bases, and 5 bases stayed unmatched. The CDR3 totals 14 residues. Germline-derived CDR1 and CDR2 are SGHRS and YFSETQ.